This T cell receptor beta chain was obtained from a study of breast tumors, draining lymph nodes, adjacent tissues. Via MiXCR, TCRdb re-called the multiplex PCR reads, giving one row per CDR3 protein. This table has under 250,000 distinct CDR3 sequences, roughly 32% appearing once. CDR3 length equals 15 residues. V was trimmed by 4 bases and J by 9 bases, leaving 20 bases between them. CDR1 is SGHRS and CDR2 is YFSETQ in the germline V gene. Breast cancer patients provided tissue from their axillary draining lymph nodes. This clonotype was found many times. Antigen: not known. Findings and caveats of the study: Tumor and nontumor repertoires were significantly more similar in luminal-like than in basal-like breast cancer. Tumor repertoires ranked between lymph nodes and nontumor tissue in diversity, with V and J gene preferences.

The TCR comes from a female donor with breast cancer. Some clones in this sample may be carry-over from other donors' samples. Sequencing was performed on axillary lymph node tissue. This chain links TRBV5-1 with TRBJ2-1; tentatively, D is TRBD2 (6 bases). CDR3 in DNA: TGCGCCAGCAGCCCGGGCGTGGGAGGTTTTAGTGAGCAGTTCTTC. Its protein product is CASSPGVGGFSEQFF.